This T cell receptor beta chain was sequenced for a study of early T cells in non-severe SARS-CoV-2 infection (dated by TCRdb to the early 2020s). At the level of the whole study: Because TCR sequencing was done on bulk RNA from unsorted whole blood, the alpha and beta chains could not be paired.

The study was a case-control design nested within a healthcare worker cohort in London, UK, with weekly nasopharyngeal swab PCR tests and blood sampling. Healthcare workers were recruited between 23 and 31 March 2020, during the week of the UK lockdown, and were followed weekly for up to roughly 16 weeks. This clonotype was seen many times. Its recognized antigen is unknown. No base quality values were provided; no much bigger clone lies one nucleotide off. What the study reported, not specific to this receptor: VDJdb matching was skewed toward anti-spike CD8 responses and likely underestimated virus-specific expansions, missing private and CD4 specificities.

The library relied on 5' RACE. Instrument on record: NextSeq 500. Unique molecular identifiers were attached to individual cDNA molecules in the TCR library protocol so that sequencing error and PCR bias could be corrected. TCR alpha and beta chains were both sequenced, and the abundances of alpha and beta sequences in each sample were closely correlated with each other. Turning to the authors' computational methods: Decombinator V4 was used to annotate TCR sequences for V gene, J gene and CDR3. Expanded TCRs were defined as changing significantly between any two time points under a Poisson model with p below 0.0001. TCR abundances were normalised to the total number of TCRs sequenced in each sample and reported as counts per million. MAIT TCRs were defined by TRAV1-2 paired with TRAJ12, TRAJ20 or TRAJ33, and iNKT TCRs by TRAV10 paired with TRAJ18. A search of VDJdb, accessed on 1 November 2021, was run for TCRs annotated to CMV, EBV and SARS-CoV-2, with TCRs annotated for multiple antigens excluded. TCRdb took the public reads, trimmed them with fastp at Q25, ran MiXCR for clone calling and kept in-frame beta chains. Records with the same CDR3 protein are collapsed into one entry carrying the most frequent genes and DNA. The V and J calls were not made by the authors but by TCRdb's processing. The sample table shows about 110,000 distinct CDR3 sequences, and around 10% are seen once. 3.1% of the sample rests with the top ten.

The CDR3 contains 15 residues, cysteine and phenylalanine counted. The DNA shown is the 45-base CDR3, in frame from base 1. At the junction V is shortened by 5 bases and J by 4 bases; bases outside the gene matches: 10. Based on the germline V gene (reference sequence), the CDR1 and CDR2 sequences are DFQATT and SNEGSKA. This TCR derives from an adult who was a healthcare worker with PCR-confirmed SARS-CoV-2 infection or an uninfected control (not recorded which). The sequencing sample was made of whole blood. The sequence is built from TRBV20-1 and TRBJ2-5, with 10 bases matching TRBD2. The DNA sequence follows: TGCAGTGCTCTTAGGCCAGCGGGAGGGCTAGAGACCCAGTACTTC. This is translated as CSALRPAGGLETQYF.